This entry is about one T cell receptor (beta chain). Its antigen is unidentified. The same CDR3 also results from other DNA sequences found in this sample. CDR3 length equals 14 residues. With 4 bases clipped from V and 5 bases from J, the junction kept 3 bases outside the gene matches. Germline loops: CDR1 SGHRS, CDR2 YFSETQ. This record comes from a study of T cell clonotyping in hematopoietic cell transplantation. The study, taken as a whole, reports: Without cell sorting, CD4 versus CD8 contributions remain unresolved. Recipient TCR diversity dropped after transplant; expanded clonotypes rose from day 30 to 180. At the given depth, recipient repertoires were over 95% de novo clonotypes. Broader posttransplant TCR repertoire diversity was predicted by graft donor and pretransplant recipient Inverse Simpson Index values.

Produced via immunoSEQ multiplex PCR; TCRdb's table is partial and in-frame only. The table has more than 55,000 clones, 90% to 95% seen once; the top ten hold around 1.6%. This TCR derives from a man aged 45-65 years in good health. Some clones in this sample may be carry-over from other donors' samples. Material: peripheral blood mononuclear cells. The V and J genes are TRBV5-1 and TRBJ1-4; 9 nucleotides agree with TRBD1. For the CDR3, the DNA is TGCGCCAGCAGCCTACAGGGGGCAAATGAAAAACTGTTTTTT. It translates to CASSLQGANEKLFF.